The present T cell receptor (beta chain) was sequenced within a study of shared clonotypes between healthy human individuals. General study findings and limits: Naive subsets generally exceeded memory subsets in estimated richness.

This clone has a handful of counts. Its matching antigen is unknown. The CDR3 length is 13 residues. Trimming pared 0 bases from V and 4 bases from J, leaving 5 bases between. The germline V gene encodes CDR1 SGDLS and CDR2 YYNGEE. Sequencing used immunoSEQ multiplex PCR; TCRdb keeps in-frame clones, though not all of them. The sample yields around 2.3 million clones, more than 90% seen once. Into CD45RA+ naive and CD45RA-negative memory subsets, the CD4+ cells were split. The TCR comes from a man aged 18 to 29 in good health. The genes are TRBV9 and TRBJ2-1; D ambiguous. Sequenced: naive CD4+ T cells sorted from blood. Subset meaning: CD45RA+ positively selected. The chain's CDR3 is CASSVAEYNEQFF. Written as DNA, the CDR3 is TGTGCCAGCAGCGTAGCAGAATACAATGAGCAGTTCTTC.